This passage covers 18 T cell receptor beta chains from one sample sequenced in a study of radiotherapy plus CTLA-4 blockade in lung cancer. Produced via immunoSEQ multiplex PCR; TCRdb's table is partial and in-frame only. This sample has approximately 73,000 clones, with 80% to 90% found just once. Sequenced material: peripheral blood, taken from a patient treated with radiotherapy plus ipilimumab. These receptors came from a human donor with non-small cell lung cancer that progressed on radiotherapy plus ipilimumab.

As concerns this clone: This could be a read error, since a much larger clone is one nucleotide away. The CDR3 region is CASSRTSGRADTQYF. The CDR3 DNA sequence: TGTGCCAGCAGTCGGACTAGCGGGAGGGCAGATACGCAGTATTTT. The V gene is TRBV28, the J gene TRBJ2-3, with 15 bases identical to TRBD2. The CDR3 contains 15 residues. Germline CDR1 and CDR2: MDHEN and SYDVKM. Trimming at V came to 5 bases and at J to 4 bases, leaving 1 base not matched to a gene.

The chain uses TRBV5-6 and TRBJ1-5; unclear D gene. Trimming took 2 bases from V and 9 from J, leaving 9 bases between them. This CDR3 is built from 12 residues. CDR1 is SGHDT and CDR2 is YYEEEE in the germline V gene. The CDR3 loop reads CASSFYGLPQHF. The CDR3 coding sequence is TGTGCCAGCAGCTTCTACGGGCTGCCCCAGCATTTT. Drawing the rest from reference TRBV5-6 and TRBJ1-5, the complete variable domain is DAGVTQSPTHLIKTRGQQVTLRCSPKSGHDTVSWYQQALGQGPQFIFQYYEEEERQRGNFPDRFSGHQFPNYSSELNVNALLLGDSALYLCASSFYGLPQHFGDGTRLSIL.

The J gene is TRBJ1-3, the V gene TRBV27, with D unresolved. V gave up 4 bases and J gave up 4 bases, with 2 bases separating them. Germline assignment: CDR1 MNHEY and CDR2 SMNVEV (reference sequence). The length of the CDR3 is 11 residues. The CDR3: CASSYGNTIYF. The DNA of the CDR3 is TGTGCCAGCAGTTACGGAAACACCATATATTTT.

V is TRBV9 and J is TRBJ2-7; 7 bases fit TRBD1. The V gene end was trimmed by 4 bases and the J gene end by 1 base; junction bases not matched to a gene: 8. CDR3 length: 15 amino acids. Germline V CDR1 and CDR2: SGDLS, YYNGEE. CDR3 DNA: TGTGCCAGCAGCCCCGGGACAGTTATATCCTACGAGCAGTACTTC. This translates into CASSPGTVISYEQYF.

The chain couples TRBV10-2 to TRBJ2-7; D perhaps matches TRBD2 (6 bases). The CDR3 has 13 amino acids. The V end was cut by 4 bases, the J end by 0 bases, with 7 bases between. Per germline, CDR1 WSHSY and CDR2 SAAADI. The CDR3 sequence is CASSGDSSYEQYF. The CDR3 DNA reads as TGCGCCAGCAGTGGGGACTCCTCCTACGAGCAGTACTTC.

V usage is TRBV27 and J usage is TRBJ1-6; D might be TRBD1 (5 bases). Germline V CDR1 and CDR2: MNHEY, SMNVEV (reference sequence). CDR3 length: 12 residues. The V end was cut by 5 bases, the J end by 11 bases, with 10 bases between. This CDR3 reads CASSPWGAPLHF. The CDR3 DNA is TGTGCCAGCAGTCCCTGGGGGGCACCCCTCCACTTT.

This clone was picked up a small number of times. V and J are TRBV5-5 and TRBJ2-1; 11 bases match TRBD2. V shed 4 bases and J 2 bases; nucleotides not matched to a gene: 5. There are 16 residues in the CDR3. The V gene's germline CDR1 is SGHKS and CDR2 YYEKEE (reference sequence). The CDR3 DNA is TGTGCCAGCAGCCGAACGGGACTAGCGGCCTACAATGAGCAGTTCTTC. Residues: CASSRTGLAAYNEQFF.

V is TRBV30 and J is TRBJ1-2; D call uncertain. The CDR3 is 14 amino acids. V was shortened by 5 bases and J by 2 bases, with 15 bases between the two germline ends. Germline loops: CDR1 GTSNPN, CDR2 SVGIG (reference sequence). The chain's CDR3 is CAWAGWETNYGYTF. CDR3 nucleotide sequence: TGTGCCTGGGCCGGTTGGGAAACAAACTATGGCTACACCTTC.

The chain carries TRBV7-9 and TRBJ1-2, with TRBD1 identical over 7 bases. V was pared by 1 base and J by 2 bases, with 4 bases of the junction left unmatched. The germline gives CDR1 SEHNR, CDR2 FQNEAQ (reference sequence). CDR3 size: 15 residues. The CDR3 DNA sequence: TGTGCCAGCAGCTTAGTAGGGACAGAGAACTATGGCTACACCTTC. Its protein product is CASSLVGTENYGYTF.

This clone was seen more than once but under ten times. Written as DNA, the CDR3 is TGTGCCAGTAGTGTACTGGACAGGGGGTGGGAGCAGTACTTC. Protein sequence: CASSVLDRGWEQYF. The chain has TRBV19 and TRBJ2-7, with 10 bases that match TRBD1. J gave up 7 bases and V 5 bases, and 8 bases lay outside the gene matches. The CDR3 is 14 amino acids. The germline V gene has CDR1 LNHDA and CDR2 SQIVND (reference sequence).

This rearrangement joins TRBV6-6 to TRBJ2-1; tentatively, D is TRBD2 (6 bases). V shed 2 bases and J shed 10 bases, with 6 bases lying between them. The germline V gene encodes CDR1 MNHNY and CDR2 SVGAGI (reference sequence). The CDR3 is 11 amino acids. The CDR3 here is CASSYGGEQFF. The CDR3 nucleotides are TGTGCCAGCAGTTACGGGGGGGAGCAGTTCTTC.

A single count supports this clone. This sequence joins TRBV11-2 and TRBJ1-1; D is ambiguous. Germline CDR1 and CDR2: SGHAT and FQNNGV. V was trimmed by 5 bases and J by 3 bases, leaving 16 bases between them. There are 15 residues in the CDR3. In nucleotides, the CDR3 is TGTGCCAGCAGCCACCCGGTGTATCAGGACACTGAAGCTTTCTTT. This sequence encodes CASSHPVYQDTEAFF. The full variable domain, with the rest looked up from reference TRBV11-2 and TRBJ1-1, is EAGVAQSPRYKIIEKRQSVAFWCNPISGHATLYWYQQILGQGPKLLIQFQNNGVVDDSQLPKDRFSAERLKGVDSTLKIQPAKLEDSAVYLCASSHPVYQDTEAFFGQGTRLTVV.

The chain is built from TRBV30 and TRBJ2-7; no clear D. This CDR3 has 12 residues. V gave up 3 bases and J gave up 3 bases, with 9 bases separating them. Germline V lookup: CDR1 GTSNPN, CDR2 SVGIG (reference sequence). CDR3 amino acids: CAWSGLYYEQYF. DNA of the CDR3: TGTGCCTGGAGCGGGCTGTACTACGAGCAGTACTTC.

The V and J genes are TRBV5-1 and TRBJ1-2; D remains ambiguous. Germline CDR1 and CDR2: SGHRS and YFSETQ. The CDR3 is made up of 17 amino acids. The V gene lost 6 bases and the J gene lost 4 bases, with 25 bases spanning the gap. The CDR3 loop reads CASIPTVRVSDSYGYTF. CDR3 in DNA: TGCGCCAGCATCCCAACGGTTCGGGTTAGCGATTCCTATGGCTACACCTTC. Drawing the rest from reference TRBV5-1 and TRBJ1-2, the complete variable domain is KAGVTQTPRYLIKTRGQQVTLSCSPISGHRSVSWYQQTPGQGLQFLFEYFSETQRNKGNFPGRFSGRQFSNSRSEMNVSTLELGDSALYLCASIPTVRVSDSYGYTFGSGTRLTVV.

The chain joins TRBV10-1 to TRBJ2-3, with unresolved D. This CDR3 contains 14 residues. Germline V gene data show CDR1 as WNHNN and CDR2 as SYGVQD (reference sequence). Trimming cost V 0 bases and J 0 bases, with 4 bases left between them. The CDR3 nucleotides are TGCGCCAGCAGTGAGTCGCGGAGCACAGATACGCAGTATTTT. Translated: CASSESRSTDTQYF.

CDR3 sequence reads: CASSVITGDTGELFF. The CDR3 bases are TGCGCCAGCAGCGTTATAACCGGCGACACCGGGGAGCTGTTTTTT. This rearrangement joins TRBV5-1 to TRBJ2-2; no firm D call. CDR3 length: 15 residues. CDR1 and CDR2 from the germline V gene are SGHRS and YFSETQ. With 4 bases removed from V and 3 bases from J, the gap between germline ends came to 13 bases.

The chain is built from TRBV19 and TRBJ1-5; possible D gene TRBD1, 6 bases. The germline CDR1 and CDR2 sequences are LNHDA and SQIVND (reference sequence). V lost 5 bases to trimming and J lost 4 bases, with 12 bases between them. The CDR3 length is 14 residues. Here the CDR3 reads CASSVRQENQPQHF. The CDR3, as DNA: TGTGCCAGTAGTGTTAGACAGGAAAATCAGCCCCAGCATTTT.

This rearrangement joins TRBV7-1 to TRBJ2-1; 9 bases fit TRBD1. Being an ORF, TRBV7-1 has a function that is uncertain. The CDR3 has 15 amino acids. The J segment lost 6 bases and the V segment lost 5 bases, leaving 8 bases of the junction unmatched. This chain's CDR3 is CASSLRDREINEQFF. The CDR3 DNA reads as TGTGCCAGCAGCCTCCGGGACAGGGAAATCAATGAGCAGTTCTTC.